These T cell receptor beta chains were read from a single sample in a study of T cells expressing NK-cell markers. TCRdb reworked the 5' RACE reads into one entry per CDR3 protein, no DNA. The sample is made up of about 390,000 distinct CDR3 sequences, and the top ten hold 9.5% to 12% of it. Sequenced material: blood T cells: a sorted CD56 or NKG2C T cell subset, CD4+ or CD8+ T cells, or bulk PBMC T cells (not recorded which). These receptors all stem from a woman between 45 and 65 years old in good health. The CDR3 runs from the conserved cysteine through the conserved F or W. Fields, in order: V gene, J gene, CDR3 protein.

TRBV6-1	TRBJ2-5	CASSDWVEREQETQYF
TRBV20-1	TRBJ2-7	CSTPRRGASEQYF
TRBV12-3/TRBV12-4	TRBJ1-1	CASSSVTGTGGTEAFF
TRBV20-1	TRBJ2-5	CSAREGPKETQYF
TRBV4-2	TRBJ2-5	CASSQPSGSGGETQYF
TRBV12-3/TRBV12-4	TRBJ2-5	CASSSSLSGIAETQYF
TRBV5-1	TRBJ2-3	CASSLPSLAGSTDTQYF
TRBV7-9	TRBJ2-7	CASTPGRGRVNYEQYF
TRBV5-1	TRBJ2-4	CASSSGSLSGGSENIQYF
TRBV4-1	TRBJ2-2	CASSQEPEIGGNTGELFF
TRBV18	TRBJ1-5	CASSDQGSQPQHF
TRBV5-1	TRBJ2-7	CACKEGRGYEQYF
TRBV6-1	TRBJ2-7	CASSVTGTSVYEQYF
TRBV24-1	TRBJ2-1	CATSGTVDSGRAGEQFF
TRBV4-1	TRBJ2-2	CASRGTATGELFF
TRBV15	TRBJ1-4	CATSRDVARNEKLFF
TRBV25-1	TRBJ2-7	CASSAGQGVQYF
TRBV10-3	TRBJ2-5	CAISEKSGQETQYF
TRBV30	TRBJ2-7	CAWSVPGGRSYEQYF
TRBV28	TRBJ2-1	CASSPEGSGTRHEQFF
TRBV11-2	TRBJ2-3	CASSLDRTDTDTQYF
TRBV15	TRBJ2-6	CATSRDGRGASGANVLTF
TRBV4-1	TRBJ1-2	CASSQVLGGYTF
TRBV20-1	TRBJ2-3	CSVPKSGIGTDTQYF
TRBV7-9	TRBJ1-4	CASSPRTGRANEKLFF
TRBV15	TRBJ1-1	CAMNTPNTEAFF
TRBV20-1	TRBJ1-5	CSARWREWPQHF
TRBV5-1	TRBJ2-1	CASSYLAEQFF
TRBV11-2	TRBJ2-5	CASSQTGISGKETQYF
TRBV7-2	TRBJ1-4	CASSLDRRPNEKLFF
TRBV6-1	TRBJ2-3	CASSAVPGQTVGADTQYF
TRBV4-2	TRBJ2-1	CASSQDWTGANEQFF
TRBV11-3	TRBJ2-1	CASSLDLRSWNEQFF
TRBV11-2	TRBJ2-2	CASSQGYGRQGQGITGELFF
TRBV10-3	TRBJ2-1	CAIRPGTSWDEQFF